Here is one TCR beta chain with its context. Its antigen has not been determined. No much larger clone is present one base from it, and per-base qualities are unavailable. One collaborating source in Seattle enrolled patients during active infection and followed them longitudinally through the course of disease. Whole blood was collected in K2EDTA tubes by collaborating institutions according to the institutions' own protocols. For TCRbeta analysis, collaborators shipped samples in one of three forms: frozen whole blood, isolated PBMCs, or DNA extracted from either of those sample types. This entry is derived from a study of blood T cell repertoires in COVID-19 (dated by TCRdb to the early 2020s). About the investigation overall: Samples covering the acute and convalescent phases of COVID-19 were provided by collaborators in the United States, Italy and Spain. The prospective study material was composed of cDNA or gDNA derived from T cells, B-cell-depleted T cells, or PBMCs. The repertoires were released in a freely available public database intended as a resource for research on the immune response to SARS-CoV-2. HLA class I and class II types, where available, came from metadata supplied by the sample provider rather than from assay-based typing. A de-identified subject ID, COVID-19 status, age in years and sex were almost always included in the sample metadata. The samples were drawn from two sources: the first 160 participants of the ongoing ImmuneRACE study, and 1,000 to 1,500 subjects contributed by 6 global collaborators. The dataset comprised deeply sampled blood TCRbeta repertoires from subjects exposed to, actively infected with, or recovered from COVID-19.

Paper-wide results and their limitations: The amount of clinical and demographic metadata varied by source and participant and was provided uncurated.

TCRbeta CDR3 regions were amplified from genomic DNA by means of the immunoSEQ Assay, a bias-controlled multiplex PCR. The authors' analysis ran thus. The number of nucleated cells in each sample was estimated by amplification of reference gene primers within the assay. Sequence reads were collapsed and filtered to measure the absolute abundance of every unique TCRbeta CDR3 rearrangement. Productive Simpson clonality was computed per sample as the square root of Simpson's diversity index over productive rearrangements. Not all clones reach the TCRdb copy of this immuneACCESS table, which keeps in-frame sequences only. Checked studies attribute under half of the gap to unresolved V genes and leave the rest unexplained. That table is the source of V, J and clone size, and D and trimming were worked out from the DNA. The sample has some 500,000 clones on record, about 89% of them singletons. Clones ranked in the top ten supply less than 9.5% of the sample.

V lost 3 bases and J lost 11 bases; the stretch between them is 10 bases long. The CDR3 numbers 11 residues from cysteine through phenylalanine. Of the read, only the CDR3 DNA is kept; its 33 bases are in frame from base 1. The chain is assembled from TRBV12-3 or TRBV12-4 and TRBJ1-1, with TRBD1 as a weak D call on 6 bases. The receptor was derived from a woman between 50 and 59 years old with COVID-19, enrolled during active disease. The source material was peripheral blood. This receptor carries the CDR3 CASSFGGSAFF. The nucleotide sequence reads TGTGCCAGCAGTTTTGGGGGCTCGGCTTTCTTT.